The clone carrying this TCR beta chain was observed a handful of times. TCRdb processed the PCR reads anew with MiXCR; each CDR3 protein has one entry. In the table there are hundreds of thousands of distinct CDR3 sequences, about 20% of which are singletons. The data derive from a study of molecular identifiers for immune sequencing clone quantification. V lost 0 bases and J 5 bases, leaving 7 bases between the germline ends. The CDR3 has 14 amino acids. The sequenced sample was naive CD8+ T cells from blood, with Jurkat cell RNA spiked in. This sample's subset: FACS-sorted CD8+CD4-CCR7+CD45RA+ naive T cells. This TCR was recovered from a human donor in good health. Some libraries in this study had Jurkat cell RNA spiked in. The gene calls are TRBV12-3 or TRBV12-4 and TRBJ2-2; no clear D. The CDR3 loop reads CASSLAHRTGELFF. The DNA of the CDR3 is TGTGCCAGCAGTTTAGCGCACAGAACCGGGGAGCTGTTTTTT.